Described below is a single TCR beta chain sequence and its context. The source of the sample is a study of CD8 T cells in Susac syndrome. Random hexamers were used to reverse transcribe about 0.5 to 1 ug of RNA. It was immunoSEQ multiplex PCR that amplified TCR beta CDR3 across 54 Vbeta and 13 Jbeta. TCRdb reanalysed the immunoSEQ multiplex PCR reads using MiXCR and keeps one entry per CDR3 protein. The sample shows about 69,000 distinct CDR3 sequences, around 90% of them seen only once. The CDR3 loop spans 12 amino acids. V lost 4 bases and J lost 1, with 7 bases in between. Germline loops: CDR1 GTSNPN, CDR2 SVGIG (reference sequence). From blood CD8+ and CD4+ T cells, the TCR beta chain was sequenced. Control patients had untreated stable or active relapsing-remitting multiple sclerosis by revised McDonald criteria. CD8+ and CD4+ T cells were negatively isolated; TEMRA cells were FACS-enriched.

Sequencing was done on a sample of CD8+ T cells from PBMCs. This receptor was obtained from a human donor with multiple sclerosis. V and J are TRBV30 and TRBJ1-1; no firm D call. The CDR3 DNA sequence: TGTGCCTGGATGTCCAGGAACACTGAAGCTTTCTTT. It yields the protein CAWMSRNTEAFF.